The 2 T cell receptor beta chains below all came from one sample that was sequenced in a study of a mutant IDH1 vaccine in newly diagnosed glioma. Clones were read by immunoSEQ multiplex PCR, and TCRdb kept only the in-frame ones, dropping some. Here the sample spans roughly 50,000 clones, 70% to 90% being singletons. Time point of the sample: baseline, week 1 (first vaccination visit). As to treatment: pre-vaccination baseline after standard-of-care therapy. The sample in question was PBMCs, obtained from a glioma patient treated with radiotherapy, temozolomide or both. Source of these receptors: a man younger than 30 with glioma.

The chain carries TRBV4-1 and TRBJ2-7; a weak D match, TRBD2 (5 bases). CDR3 length equals 15 residues. Trimming cost V 4 bases and J 2 bases, with 15 bases left between them. The V gene's germline CDR1 is MGHRA and CDR2 YSYEKL. CDR3 coding DNA: TGCGCCAGCAGCCCCGCGGAGTCCGGGACCTACGAGCAGTACTTC. This gives the protein CASSPAESGTYEQYF.

V usage is TRBV7-2 and J usage is TRBJ1-2; no clear D. The CDR3 spans 15 residues. Germline CDR1 reads SGHTA; CDR2 reads FQGNSA. Trimming cost V 0 bases and J 5 bases, with 13 bases left between them. CDR3: CASSLALAGSYGYTF. CDR3 in DNA: TGTGCCAGCAGCTTAGCGTTGGCGGGGTCGTATGGCTACACCTTC.